What follows are 11 T cell receptor beta chains derived from one specimen sequenced in a study of response to subunit inactivated influenza vaccine. TCRdb independently ran MiXCR on the RT-PCR reads; one entry per CDR3 protein. The sample holds around 760,000 distinct CDR3 sequences, approximately 15% seen once. This material consisted of PBMCs from blood, taken 14 to 15 days before vaccination. Source of these receptors: a man in his fifties or sixties who received an inactivated influenza vaccine.

The chain joins TRBV10-3 to TRBJ2-1; D may be TRBD2 (6 bases). From germline, CDR1 is ENHRY and CDR2 SYGVKD. The CDR3 runs to 15 residues. Trimming took 0 bases from V and 5 from J, leaving 11 bases between them. CDR3 DNA: TGTGCCATCAGTGAGTCTGGGGGGAGGCACAATGAGCAGTTCTTC. It encodes CAISESGGRHNEQFF.

This clonotype was seen more than once but under ten times. This rearrangement joins TRBV12-3 or TRBV12-4 to TRBJ2-5; tentative D call: TRBD1 (7 bases). The CDR3 sequence is 13 residues long. V dropped 7 bases and J dropped 5 bases, with 14 bases sitting between them. The CDR3 DNA reads as TGTGCCAGCACCCGGCCAGGGGGGGAGACCCAGTACTTC. Translation gives CASTRPGGETQYF.

The chain carries TRBV7-9 and TRBJ2-5, with D perhaps matching TRBD1 (6 bases). V was trimmed by 3 bases and J by 0 bases, leaving 8 bases between them. Germline V gene data show CDR1 as SEHNR and CDR2 as FQNEAQ (reference sequence). The CDR3 length is 14 residues. The CDR3 protein is CASSFRGDQETQYF. CDR3 nucleotides: TGTGCCAGCAGCTTCAGGGGAGACCAAGAGACCCAGTACTTC.

The rearrangement uses TRBV5-1 and TRBJ1-1; tentatively, D is TRBD1 (5 bases). Trimming cost V 2 bases and J 9 bases, with 17 bases left between them. Germline values: CDR1 SGHRS, CDR2 YFSETQ. The CDR3 runs to 14 residues. CDR3 coding DNA: TGCGCCAGCAGCTTCGACCCCCGCGGGACTAAAGCTTTCTTT. Protein: CASSFDPRGTKAFF.

The chain uses TRBV10-3 and TRBJ2-5, with D unclear. Germline loops: CDR1 ENHRY, CDR2 SYGVKD. Trimming cost V 0 bases and J 1 base, with 15 bases left between them. The CDR3 has 17 residues. The CDR3 DNA is TGTGCCATCAGTGAGTCCGCGGCCATTAGGGTCCAAGAGACCCAGTACTTC. This encodes CAISESAAIRVQETQYF.

This clonotype was seen more than once but under ten times. This sequence joins TRBV28 and TRBJ2-1; possible D gene TRBD1, 5 bases. Between the trimmed V and J ends, which lost 9 bases and 10 bases, there was a span of 31 bases. Looked up from germline, CDR1 is MDHEN and CDR2 is SYDVKM. The CDR3 is 17 residues long. CDR3 region: CASTKGMGPHSKEEQFF. The DNA of the CDR3 is TGTGCCAGTACTAAGGGGATGGGCCCCCACAGTAAGGAAGAGCAGTTCTTC.

The chain links TRBV18 to TRBJ2-7; D call uncertain. The CDR3 has 12 residues. Trimming removed 0 bases from V and 10 bases from J, with 10 bases in between. CDR1 and CDR2 (germline): KGHSH, LQKENI. Written as DNA, the CDR3 is TGTGCCAGCTCACCACCGTCCCGGAGACAGTACTTC. This encodes CASSPPSRRQYF.

This clonotype was seen only a few times. The chain has TRBV20-1 and TRBJ2-1; D tentatively fits TRBD1 or TRBD2 (5 bases each). Per the germline V gene, CDR1 is DFQATT and CDR2 is SNEGSKA (reference sequence). The CDR3 covers 14 residues. The germline V and J ends were trimmed by 4 bases and 0 bases, with 10 bases remaining between them. For the CDR3, the DNA is TGCAGTGCTATCCCAGGGAGCTCCTACAATGAGCAGTTCTTC. Residues: CSAIPGSSYNEQFF.

This clonotype was counted many times. The chain uses TRBV28 and TRBJ2-3; D possibly matches TRBD1 or TRBD2 (5 bases each). V was clipped by 3 bases and J by 2 bases, with 12 bases between them. The germline V gene encodes CDR1 MDHEN and CDR2 SYDVKM. This CDR3 comprises 15 residues. CDR3 nucleotides: TGTGCCAGCAGTTTGGGGGACCGTAACACAGATACGCAGTATTTT. Protein product: CASSLGDRNTDTQYF.

This clonotype was recorded at least ten times. The chain combines TRBV24-1 with TRBJ2-1; 9 bases line up with TRBD1. Losses at the gene ends were 4 bases for V and 6 bases for J; bases not matched to a gene: 6. Germline loops: CDR1 KGHDR, CDR2 SFDVKD. The CDR3 covers 15 residues. CDR3 in amino acids: CATSDGTGYRNEQFF. Written as DNA, the CDR3 is TGTGCCACCAGTGACGGGACAGGGTATCGCAATGAGCAGTTCTTC.

This clonotype appeared many times. The chain recombines TRBV7-2 with TRBJ2-2; a possible D gene is TRBD1 (7 bases). The V gene lost 2 bases and the J gene lost 4 bases, with 14 bases spanning the gap. From germline, CDR1 is SGHTA and CDR2 FQGNSA. The CDR3 has 16 residues. The CDR3 spells CASSLNSGGITGELFF. The CDR3 nucleotides are TGTGCCAGCAGCTTAAATTCAGGGGGGATCACCGGGGAGCTGTTTTTT.